This is a list of T cell receptor beta chains from one sample in a study of monozygotic twins with cystic fibrosis. The table came from immunoSEQ multiplex PCR; TCRdb's copy has only in-frame clones and leaves some out. Of about 25,000 clones listed, 90% are singletons. Material for sequencing was blood. The receptors were sampled from a girl aged 2 to 10 with cystic fibrosis. The CDR3 runs from the conserved cysteine through the conserved F or W. A D gene is named only where the DNA matches it firmly. Only part of the rows carry a size: once, few, many, or a class if the clone is expanded.

clone_size,v_call,j_call,cdr3_length,d_call,cdr3_aa,cdr3_nt
few,TRBV6-5,TRBJ2-2,14,NA,CASSTRDNTGELFF,TGTGCCAGCAGTACCCGGGACAACACCGGGGAGCTGTTTTTT
NA,TRBV7-9,TRBJ1-5,13,NA,CASSLGGGNPQHF,TGTGCCAGCAGCTTAGGGGGGGGAAATCCCCAGCATTTT
NA,TRBV5-1,TRBJ1-6,16,NA,CASKAGSLTSNSPLHF,TGCGCCAGTAAAGCCGGGTCCCTAACTTCTAATTCACCCCTCCACTTT
NA,TRBV29-1,TRBJ1-5,13,NA,CSVVTGGGQPQHF,TGCAGCGTTGTGACGGGGGGCGGTCAGCCCCAGCATTTT
once,TRBV25-1,TRBJ2-5,13,TRBD2,CASSKRGVLTQYF,TGTGCCAGCAGTAAGCGGGGGGTCTTGACCCAGTACTTC
NA,TRBV6-1,TRBJ2-5,14,TRBD2,CASSESGGQETQYF,TGTGCCAGCAGTGAAAGCGGGGGGCAAGAGACCCAGTACTTC
once,TRBV23-1,TRBJ2-7,14,TRBD2,CASKEERGSYEQYF,TGCGCCAGCAAAGAGGAGCGGGGGTCCTACGAGCAGTACTTC
NA,TRBV30,TRBJ1-4,13,NA,CAWKSPANEKLFF,TGTGCCTGGAAGAGCCCAGCTAATGAAAAACTGTTTTTT
NA,TRBV7-2,TRBJ2-7,12,NA,CASSFSSYEQYF,TGTGCCAGCAGCTTTAGCTCCTACGAGCAGTACTTC
NA,TRBV9,TRBJ2-1,16,TRBD2,CASSVATGGALDEQFF,TGTGCCAGCAGCGTAGCTACCGGGGGGGCCCTGGATGAGCAGTTCTTC
NA,TRBV19,TRBJ1-2,12,NA,CASSITNYGYTF,TGTGCCAGTAGTATAACCAACTATGGCTACACCTTC
NA,TRBV5-8,TRBJ1-1,14,NA,CASSQSLGGTEAFF,TGTGCCAGCAGCCAAAGTTTAGGGGGGACTGAAGCTTTCTTT
NA,TRBV4-1,TRBJ1-1,15,NA,CASSQVDRRNTEAFF,TGCGCCAGCAGCCAAGTCGACAGGCGGAACACTGAAGCTTTCTTT
NA,TRBV7-2,TRBJ2-2,16,NA,CASSLVRGGRVGELFF,TGTGCCAGCAGCTTAGTGCGGGGCGGACGGGTCGGGGAGCTGTTTTTT
NA,TRBV5-4,TRBJ1-4,16,TRBD1,CASSQAGQGVNEKLFF,TGTGCCAGCAGTCAAGCCGGACAGGGAGTAAATGAAAAACTGTTTTTT
NA,TRBV18,TRBJ1-1,15,TRBD1,CASSPGQGLNTEAFF,TGTGCCAGCTCACCAGGACAGGGATTGAACACTGAAGCTTTCTTT
NA,TRBV7-3,TRBJ2-1,12,NA,CASSFEGQRKFF,TGTGCCAGCAGCTTCGAAGGACAGAGAAAGTTCTTC
NA,TRBV28,TRBJ2-7,11,NA,CAAAGSYEQYF,TGTGCCGCGGCAGGGTCGTACGAGCAGTACTTC
NA,TRBV6-5,TRBJ1-6,15,NA,CASRTRFGINSPLHF,TGTGCCAGCAGGACCAGATTCGGGATCAATTCACCCCTCCACTTT
NA,TRBV4-2,TRBJ2-7,14,TRBD1,CASSSGQGTNEQYF,TGTGCCAGCAGCTCCGGACAGGGAACTAACGAGCAGTACTTC
NA,TRBV7-9,TRBJ2-5,16,NA,CASSSPLQGSRETQYF,TGTGCCAGCAGCTCACCCCTCCAGGGATCGCGGGAGACCCAGTACTTC
NA,TRBV30,TRBJ2-3,16,TRBD2,CAWSRGLAGGTDTQYF,TGTGCCTGGAGTAGGGGACTAGCGGGGGGCACAGATACGCAGTATTTT
NA,TRBV6-6,TRBJ2-7,15,NA,CASSQSLGGTYEQYF,TGTGCCAGCAGTCAATCCTTAGGGGGGACCTACGAGCAGTACTTC
once,TRBV2,TRBJ1-4,14,NA,CASSDGREGEKLFF,TGTGCCAGCAGTGACGGGAGGGAAGGTGAAAAACTGTTTTTT
NA,TRBV19,TRBJ1-2,18,TRBD1,CASTHLPGTGSRSAGYTF,TGTGCCAGTACCCATCTCCCCGGGACAGGGTCAAGGTCCGCAGGCTACACCTTC
NA,TRBV7-2,TRBJ2-3,12,NA,CASSLYTDTQYF,TGTGCCAGCAGCTTGTACACAGATACGCAGTATTTT
NA,TRBV5-6,TRBJ2-1,14,TRBD2,CASSLLAAYNEQFF,TGTGCCAGCAGCTTACTAGCGGCCTACAATGAGCAGTTCTTC
few,TRBV2,TRBJ1-6,16,NA,CASIRQTPSYNSPLHF,TGTGCCAGCATCCGACAGACTCCCTCCTATAATTCACCCCTCCACTTT
NA,TRBV14,TRBJ2-3,16,TRBD2,CASSHPSGGSTDTQYF,TGTGCCAGCAGCCACCCTAGCGGTGGAAGCACAGATACGCAGTATTTT
NA,TRBV5-1,TRBJ2-3,15,TRBD2,CASSLGLAGGDTQYF,TGCGCCAGCAGCTTGGGACTAGCGGGGGGTGATACGCAGTATTTT
NA,TRBV19,TRBJ1-1,14,NA,CASSISLKNTEAFF,TGTGCCAGTAGTATCAGCCTTAAAAACACTGAAGCTTTCTTT
NA,TRBV5-1,TRBJ1-1,17,TRBD1,CASSFLTGGAGNTEAFF,TGCGCCAGCAGCTTTCTTACAGGGGGCGCCGGGAACACTGAAGCTTTCTTT
NA,TRBV4-3,TRBJ1-4,18,NA,CASSPESRGRALDEKLFF,TGCGCCAGCAGCCCCGAAAGTAGGGGCCGGGCCTTAGATGAAAAACTGTTTTTT
NA,TRBV23-1,TRBJ1-3,16,NA,CASSPWPRGTGNTIYF,TGCGCCAGCAGTCCCTGGCCCAGGGGAACTGGAAACACCATATATTTT
once,TRBV5-1,TRBJ2-5,12,NA,CASSLPEETQYF,TGCGCCAGCAGCTTGCCGGAAGAGACCCAGTACTTC
NA,TRBV6-5,TRBJ2-3,14,TRBD2,CASSYFLAGDTQYF,TGTGCCAGCAGTTACTTCCTAGCGGGGGACACGCAGTATTTT
NA,TRBV5-1,TRBJ1-2,12,NA,CASSPTDYGYTF,TGCGCCAGCAGCCCGACAGACTATGGCTACACCTTC
NA,TRBV6-4,TRBJ1-6,13,NA,CASSDSYNSPLHF,TGTGCCAGCAGTGACTCCTATAATTCACCCCTCCACTTT
NA,TRBV5-1,TRBJ2-7,15,TRBD1,CASSLGVGTGVEQYF,TGCGCCAGCAGCTTGGGGGTCGGGACAGGGGTTGAGCAGTACTTC
NA,TRBV14,TRBJ2-7,16,TRBD2,CASSPWTSGVSYEQYF,TGTGCCAGCAGCCCATGGACTAGCGGGGTATCCTACGAGCAGTACTTC
NA,TRBV27,TRBJ2-3,14,TRBD2,CASSSGGPTDTQYF,TGTGCCAGCAGTAGCGGGGGGCCCACAGATACGCAGTATTTT
NA,TRBV25-1,TRBJ2-3,12,NA,CASASSVDTQYF,TGTGCCAGCGCGAGTTCTGTAGATACGCAGTATTTT
NA,TRBV5-1,TRBJ2-1,16,NA,CASSLTAGGPYNEQFF,TGCGCCAGCAGCTTGACGGCCGGGGGCCCCTACAATGAGCAGTTCTTC
NA,TRBV5-6,TRBJ1-2,16,NA,CASSFRSRRSNYGYTF,TGTGCCAGCAGCTTCCGGTCGCGACGGAGTAACTATGGCTACACCTTC
NA,TRBV18,TRBJ1-2,13,TRBD1,CASSSGQGHGYTF,TGTGCCAGCTCCTCCGGACAGGGTCATGGCTACACCTTC
NA,TRBV7-9,TRBJ1-1,13,NA,CASRFKVSTEAFF,TGTGCCAGCAGATTTAAGGTTAGCACTGAAGCTTTCTTT
NA,TRBV4-3,TRBJ2-7,15,TRBD1,CASSQEVTGDYEQYF,TGCGCCAGCAGCCAAGAGGTCACAGGGGACTACGAGCAGTACTTC
NA,TRBV19,TRBJ1-2,15,TRBD1,CASRLIQGINYGYTF,TGTGCCAGTAGACTCATACAGGGGATTAACTATGGCTACACCTTC
NA,TRBV5-6,TRBJ1-2,14,NA,CASSLSGRVYGYTF,TGTGCCAGCAGCTTGTCGGGACGCGTCTATGGCTACACCTTC
NA,TRBV15,TRBJ1-2,16,NA,CATSRDRDKANYGYTF,TGTGCCACCAGCAGAGACAGGGACAAAGCTAACTATGGCTACACCTTC
NA,TRBV5-6,TRBJ1-1,13,NA,CASSLGQATEAFF,TGTGCCAGCAGCTTGGGACAGGCCACTGAAGCTTTCTTT
NA,TRBV2,TRBJ1-3,13,NA,CASSFSSGNTIYF,TGTGCCAGCAGCTTTAGCTCTGGAAACACCATATATTTT
NA,TRBV7-9,TRBJ2-1,15,TRBD2,CASRTLAGGYNEQFF,TGTGCCAGCAGGACACTAGCGGGGGGGTACAATGAGCAGTTCTTC